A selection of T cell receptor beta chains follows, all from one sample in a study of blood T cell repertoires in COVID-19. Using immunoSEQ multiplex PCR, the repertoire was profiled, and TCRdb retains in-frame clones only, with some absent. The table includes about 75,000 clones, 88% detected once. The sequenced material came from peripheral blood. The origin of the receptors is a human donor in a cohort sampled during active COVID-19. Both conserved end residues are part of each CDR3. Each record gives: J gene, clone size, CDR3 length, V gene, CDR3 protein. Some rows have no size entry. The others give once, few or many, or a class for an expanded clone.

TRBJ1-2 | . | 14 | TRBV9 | CASSVRQGPYGYTF
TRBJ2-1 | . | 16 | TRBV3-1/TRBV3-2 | CASSQVVAGTYNEQFF
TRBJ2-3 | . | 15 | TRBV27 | CASSPTSGGLDTQYF
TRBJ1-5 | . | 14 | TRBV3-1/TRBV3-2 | CASSQGGSRQPQHF
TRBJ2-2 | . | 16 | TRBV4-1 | CASSQDVQGPTGELFF
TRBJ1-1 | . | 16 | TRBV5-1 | CASSLAGGLGNTEAFF
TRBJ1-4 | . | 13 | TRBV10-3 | CAITKDRAEKLFF
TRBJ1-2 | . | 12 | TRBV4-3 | CASSRGGYGYTF
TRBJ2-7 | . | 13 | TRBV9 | CASTPGIGYEQYF
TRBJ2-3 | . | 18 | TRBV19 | CASSMRPTSGGDTDTQYF
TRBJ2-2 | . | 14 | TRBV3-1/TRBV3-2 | CASSQTGITGELFF
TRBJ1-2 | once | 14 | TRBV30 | CACLGGAEVYGYTF
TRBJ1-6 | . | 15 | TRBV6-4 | CASSDSAKGDSPLHF
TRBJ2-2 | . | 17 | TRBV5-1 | CASSSPGRGVFAGELFF
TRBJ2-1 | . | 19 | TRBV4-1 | CASSQEGQGAPSSYNEQFF
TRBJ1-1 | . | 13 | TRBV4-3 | CASSQGRDTEAFF
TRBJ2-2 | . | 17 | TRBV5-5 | CASSRTSSGGYTGELFF
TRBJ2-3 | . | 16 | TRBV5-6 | CASSLVGLAGGDTQYF
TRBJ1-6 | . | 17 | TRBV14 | CASSQLAGSSYNSPLHF
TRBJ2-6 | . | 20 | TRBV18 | CASSPTFWGPRISGANVLTF
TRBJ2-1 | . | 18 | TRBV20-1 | CSASPASGSLYSYNEQFF
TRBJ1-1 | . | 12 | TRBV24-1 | CATSDPTGRAFF
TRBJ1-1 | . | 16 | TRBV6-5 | CASSYALTGSDTEAFF
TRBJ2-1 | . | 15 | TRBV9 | CASTHYGMASEEQFF
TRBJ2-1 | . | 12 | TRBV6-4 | CASSGPSGKQFF
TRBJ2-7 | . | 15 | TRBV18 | CASSPEGRGGDEQYF
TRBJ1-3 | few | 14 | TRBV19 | CASIDNEIGNTIYF
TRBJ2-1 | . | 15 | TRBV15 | CATSSGTSGNNEQFF